The 8 T cell receptor beta chains given below trace back to one sample, sequenced in a study of shared clonotypes between healthy human individuals. Assay: immunoSEQ multiplex PCR; the TCRdb copy retains only in-frame clones and omits some. The table includes over a million clones, roughly 74% detected once. The sequencing sample was made of memory CD4+ T cells from PBMCs. Subset meaning: CD45RA-negative fraction. The receptors were sampled from a man aged 18 to 29 in good health. Some clones in this sample may be carry-over from other donors' samples.

The gene calls are TRBV4-2 and TRBJ1-5; D gene unclear. The CDR3 has 11 amino acids. With 8 bases removed from V and 6 bases from J, the gap between germline ends came to 8 bases. Germline lookup yields CDR1 LGHNA and CDR2 YNFKEQ. CDR3 region: CASGSIQPQHF. In DNA, the CDR3 is TGTGCCAGCGGTTCCATTCAGCCCCAGCATTTT.

The chain employs TRBV2 and TRBJ1-1; 7 bases are a match to TRBD1. This CDR3 spans 14 amino acids. The trim removed 6 bases at V and 4 bases at J, leaving 8 bases unmatched. Germline CDR1 reads SNHLY; CDR2 reads FYNNEI. CDR3 protein: CASRRGGAVTEAFF. The CDR3 region has the DNA TGTGCCAGCAGGAGAGGGGGCGCGGTCACTGAAGCTTTCTTT.

This clone was counted only a few times. V gene TRBV18 combines with J gene TRBJ1-3; TRBD1 might be the D (5 bases). The germline V gene has CDR1 KGHSH and CDR2 LQKENI. V was clipped by 0 bases and J by 0 bases, with 15 bases between them. This CDR3 region has 18 residues. The CDR3: CASSPPELGQLSGNTIYF. The DNA of the CDR3 is TGTGCCAGCTCACCACCAGAACTAGGACAACTCTCTGGAAACACCATATATTTT.

A note on this clone: Additional DNA sequences in this sample encode the identical CDR3. The V call is TRBV7-9, the J call TRBJ2-7; a possible D gene is TRBD2 (5 bases). The CDR3 is 12 residues long. Germline assignment: CDR1 SEHNR and CDR2 FQNEAQ (reference sequence). V was cut by 5 bases and J by 1 base, with 6 bases left in between. Here the CDR3 reads CASSPGSYEQYF. In nucleotides, the CDR3 is TGTGCCAGCAGCCCGGGGTCCTACGAGCAGTACTTC.

The chain joins TRBV5-1 to TRBJ1-1; no definite D call. V shed 7 bases and J shed 0 bases, with 7 bases lying between them. The CDR3 runs 12 residues. CDR1 and CDR2 (germline): SGHRS, YFSETQ. CDR3 loop: CASSNLNTEAFF. As DNA, the CDR3 is TGCGCCAGCTCAAACCTGAACACTGAAGCTTTCTTT. The full variable domain, in which reference TRBV5-1 and TRBJ1-1 provide the parts outside the CDR3, is KAGVTQTPRYLIKTRGQQVTLSCSPISGHRSVSWYQQTPGQGLQFLFEYFSETQRNKGNFPGRFSGRQFSNSRSEMNVSTLELGDSALYLCASSNLNTEAFFGQGTRLTVV.

This clone was seen once. V usage is TRBV27 and J usage is TRBJ1-1; 12 nucleotides line up with TRBD1. The J segment lost 9 bases and the V segment lost 5 bases, leaving 1 base of the junction unmatched. This CDR3 spans 12 amino acids. Germline V CDR1 and CDR2: MNHEY, SMNVEV (reference sequence). The CDR3 bases are TGTGCCAGCAGTCGGGACAGGGGGCAAGCTTTCTTT. Its protein is CASSRDRGQAFF.

The genes are TRBV19 and TRBJ1-1, with 7 nucleotides matching TRBD1. This CDR3 spans 15 amino acids. Germline lookup yields CDR1 LNHDA and CDR2 SQIVND (reference sequence). V shed 4 bases, J shed 6 bases, and the junction held 11 bases outside the gene matches. The CDR3 region has the DNA TGTGCCAGTAGTACGCCGACAGGGCCACTCCCTGAAGCTTTCTTT. Residues: CASSTPTGPLPEAFF.

This clone came up a few times. The CDR3 spells CSVGESDGYTF. The CDR3 nucleotides read TGCAGCGTAGGGGAAAGCGATGGCTACACCTTC. The chain joins TRBV29-1 to TRBJ1-2, with D possibly TRBD1 on 5 matching bases. Germline V gene data show CDR1 as SQVTM and CDR2 as ANQGSEA. Trimming pared 6 bases from V and 6 bases from J, leaving 11 bases between. The CDR3 has 11 residues.